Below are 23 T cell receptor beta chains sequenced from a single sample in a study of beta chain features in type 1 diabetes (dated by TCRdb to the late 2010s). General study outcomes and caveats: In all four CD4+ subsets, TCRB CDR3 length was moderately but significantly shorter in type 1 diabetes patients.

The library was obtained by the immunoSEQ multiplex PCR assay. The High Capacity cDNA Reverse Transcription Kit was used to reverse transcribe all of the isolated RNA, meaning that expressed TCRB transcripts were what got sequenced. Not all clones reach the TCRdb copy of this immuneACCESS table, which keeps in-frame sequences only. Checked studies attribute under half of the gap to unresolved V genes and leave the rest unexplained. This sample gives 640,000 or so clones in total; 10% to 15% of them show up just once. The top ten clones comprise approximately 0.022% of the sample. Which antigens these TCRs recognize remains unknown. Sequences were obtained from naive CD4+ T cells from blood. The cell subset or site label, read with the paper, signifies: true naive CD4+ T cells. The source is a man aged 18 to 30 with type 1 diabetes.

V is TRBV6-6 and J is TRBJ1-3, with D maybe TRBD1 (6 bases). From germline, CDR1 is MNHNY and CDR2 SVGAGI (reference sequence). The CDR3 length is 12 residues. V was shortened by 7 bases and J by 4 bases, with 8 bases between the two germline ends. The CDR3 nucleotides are TGTGCCAGCAACACAGGGGGAAACACCATATATTTT. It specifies CASNTGGNTIYF.

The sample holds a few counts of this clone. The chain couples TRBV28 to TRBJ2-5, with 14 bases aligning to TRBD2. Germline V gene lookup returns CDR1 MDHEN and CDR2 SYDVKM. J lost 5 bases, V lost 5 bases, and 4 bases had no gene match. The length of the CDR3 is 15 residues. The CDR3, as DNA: TGTGCCAGCAGTCCGGGACTAGCGGGGGCTGAGACCCAGTACTTC. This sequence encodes CASSPGLAGAETQYF.

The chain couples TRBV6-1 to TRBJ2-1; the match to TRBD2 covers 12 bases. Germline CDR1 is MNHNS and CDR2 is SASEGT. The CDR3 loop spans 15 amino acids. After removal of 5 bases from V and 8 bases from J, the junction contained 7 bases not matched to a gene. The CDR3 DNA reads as TGTGCCAGCAGTCCTGCGACTAGCGGGGGTGATGAGCAGTTCTTC. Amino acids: CASSPATSGGDEQFF.

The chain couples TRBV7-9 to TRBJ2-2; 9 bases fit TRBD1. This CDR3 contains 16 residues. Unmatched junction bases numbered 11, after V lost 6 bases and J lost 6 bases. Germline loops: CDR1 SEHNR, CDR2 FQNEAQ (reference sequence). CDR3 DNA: TGTGCCAGCAGTAAACAGGGACAGGGTCTTGCCGGGGAGCTGTTTTTT. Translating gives CASSKQGQGLAGELFF.

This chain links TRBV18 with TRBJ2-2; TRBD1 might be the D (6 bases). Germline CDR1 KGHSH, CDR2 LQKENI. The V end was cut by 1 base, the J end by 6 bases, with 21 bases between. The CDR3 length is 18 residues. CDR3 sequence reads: CASSPLLSSYRASGELFF. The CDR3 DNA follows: TGTGCCAGCTCACCACTCTTGAGCAGCTACAGGGCATCCGGGGAGCTGTTTTTT.

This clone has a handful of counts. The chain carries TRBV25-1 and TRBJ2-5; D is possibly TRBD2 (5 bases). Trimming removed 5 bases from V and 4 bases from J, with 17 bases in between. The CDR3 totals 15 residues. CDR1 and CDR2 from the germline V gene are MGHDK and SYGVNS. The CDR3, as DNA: TGTGCCAGCAGTTACCACCGGACGGGAATAGAGACCCAGTACTTC. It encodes CASSYHRTGIETQYF.

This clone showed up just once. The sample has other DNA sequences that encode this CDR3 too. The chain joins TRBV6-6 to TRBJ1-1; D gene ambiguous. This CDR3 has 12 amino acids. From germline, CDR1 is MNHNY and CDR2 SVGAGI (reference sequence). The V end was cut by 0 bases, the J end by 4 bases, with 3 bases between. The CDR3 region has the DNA TGTGCCAGCAGTTACTCGAGCACTGAAGCTTTCTTT. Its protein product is CASSYSSTEAFF.

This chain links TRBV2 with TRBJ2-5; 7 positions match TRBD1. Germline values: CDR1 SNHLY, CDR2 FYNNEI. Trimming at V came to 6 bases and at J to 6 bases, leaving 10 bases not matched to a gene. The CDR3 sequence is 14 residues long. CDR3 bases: TGTGCCAGCAGATTGACAGGGTCGCCTAAGACCCAGTACTTC. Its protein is CASRLTGSPKTQYF.

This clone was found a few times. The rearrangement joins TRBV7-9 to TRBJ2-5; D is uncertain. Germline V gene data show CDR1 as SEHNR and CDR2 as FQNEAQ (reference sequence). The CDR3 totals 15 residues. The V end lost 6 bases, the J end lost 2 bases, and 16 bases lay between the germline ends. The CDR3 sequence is CASRRFEVTQETQYF. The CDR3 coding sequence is TGTGCCAGCAGACGGTTTGAAGTGACGCAAGAGACCCAGTACTTC.

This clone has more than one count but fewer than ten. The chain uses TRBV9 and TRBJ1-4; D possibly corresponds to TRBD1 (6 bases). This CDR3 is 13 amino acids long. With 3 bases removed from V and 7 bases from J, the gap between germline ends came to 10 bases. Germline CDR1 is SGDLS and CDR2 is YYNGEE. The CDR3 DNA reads TGTGCCAGCAGCGCCTCCAGGGGTGAAAAACTGTTTTTT. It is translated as CASSASRGEKLFF.

CDR3 sequence reads: CASSSTGANYGYTF. In nucleotides, the CDR3 is TGTGCCAGCAGCTCCACGGGGGCCAACTATGGCTACACCTTC. The V call is TRBV7-2, the J call TRBJ1-2, with D tentatively TRBD1 (6 bases). Germline CDR1 reads SGHTA; CDR2 reads FQGNSA. This CDR3 is built from 14 residues. V was pared by 4 bases and J by 2 bases, with 11 bases between.

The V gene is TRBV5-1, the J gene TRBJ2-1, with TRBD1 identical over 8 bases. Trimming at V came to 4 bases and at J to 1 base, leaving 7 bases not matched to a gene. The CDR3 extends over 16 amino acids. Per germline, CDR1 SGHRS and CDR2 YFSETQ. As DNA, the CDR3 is TGCGCCAGCAGCGGCCCGACAGGGGAGTCCTACAATGAGCAGTTCTTC. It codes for CASSGPTGESYNEQFF.

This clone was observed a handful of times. CDR3 amino acids: CASSFRLAGGWNEQFF. CDR3 sequence (DNA): TGTGCCAGCAGCTTTCGACTAGCGGGGGGTTGGAATGAGCAGTTCTTC. The chain couples TRBV5-4 to TRBJ2-1, with TRBD2 matching 13 bases. V was clipped by 2 bases and J by 7 bases; unmatched bases: 6. Germline CDR1 and CDR2: SGHNT and YYREEE (reference sequence). The CDR3 loop spans 16 amino acids.

CDR3 amino acids: CANLWGTASYEQYF. The CDR3 DNA follows: TGTGCCAACTTATGGGGGACAGCTTCCTACGAGCAGTACTTC. The rearrangement joins TRBV21-1 to TRBJ2-7; TRBD1 was called by the table and not checked on the DNA. TRBV21-1 has pseudogene status. The CDR3 is 14 amino acids.

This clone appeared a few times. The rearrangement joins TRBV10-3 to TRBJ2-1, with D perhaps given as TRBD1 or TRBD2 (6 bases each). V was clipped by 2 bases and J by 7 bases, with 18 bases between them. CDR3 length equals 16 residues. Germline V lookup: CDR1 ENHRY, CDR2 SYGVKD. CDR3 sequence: CAISEGGPGAPNEQFF. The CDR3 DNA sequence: TGTGCCATCAGTGAGGGCGGGCCGGGGGCTCCTAATGAGCAGTTCTTC.

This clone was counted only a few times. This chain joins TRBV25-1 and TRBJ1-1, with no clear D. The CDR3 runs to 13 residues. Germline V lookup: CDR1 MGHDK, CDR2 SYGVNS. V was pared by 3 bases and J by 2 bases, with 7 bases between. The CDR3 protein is CASSDLFNTEAFF. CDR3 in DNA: TGTGCCAGCAGTGATCTCTTCAACACTGAAGCTTTCTTT.

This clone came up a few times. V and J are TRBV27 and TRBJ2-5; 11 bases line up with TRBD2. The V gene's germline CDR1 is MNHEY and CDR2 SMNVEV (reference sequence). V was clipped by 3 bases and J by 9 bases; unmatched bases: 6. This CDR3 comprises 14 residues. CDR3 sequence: CASSFSGGVMAQYF. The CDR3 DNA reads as TGTGCCAGCAGTTTTAGCGGGGGGGTTATGGCCCAGTACTTC.

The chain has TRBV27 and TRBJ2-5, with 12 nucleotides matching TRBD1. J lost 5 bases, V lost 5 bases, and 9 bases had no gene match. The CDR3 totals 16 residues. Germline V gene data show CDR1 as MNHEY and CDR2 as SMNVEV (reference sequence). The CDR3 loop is CASSPGTGGGLETQYF. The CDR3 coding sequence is TGTGCCAGCAGTCCAGGGACAGGGGGCGGTTTGGAGACCCAGTACTTC.

CDR3: CASSGLNTGELFF. The CDR3 nucleotides read TGTGCCAGCAGTGGTCTTAACACCGGGGAGCTGTTTTTT. This sequence joins TRBV6-4 and TRBJ2-2; D not resolved. CDR3 length: 13 amino acids. The V and J ends lost 4 bases and 2 bases respectively, with 5 bases between them. Germline CDR1 MRHNA, CDR2 SNTAGT.

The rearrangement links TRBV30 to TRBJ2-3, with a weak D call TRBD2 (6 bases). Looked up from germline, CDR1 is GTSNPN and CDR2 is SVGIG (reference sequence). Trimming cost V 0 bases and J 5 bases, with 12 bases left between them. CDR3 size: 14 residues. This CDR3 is CAWSVVAGKDTQYF. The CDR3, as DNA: TGTGCCTGGAGTGTAGTGGCGGGGAAAGATACGCAGTATTTT. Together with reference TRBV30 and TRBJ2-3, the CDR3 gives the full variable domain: SQTIHQWPATLVQPVGSPLSLECTVEGTSNPNLYWYRQAAGRGLQLLFYSVGIGQISSEVPQNLSASRPQDRQFILSSKKLLLSDSGFYLCAWSVVAGKDTQYFGPGTRLTVL.

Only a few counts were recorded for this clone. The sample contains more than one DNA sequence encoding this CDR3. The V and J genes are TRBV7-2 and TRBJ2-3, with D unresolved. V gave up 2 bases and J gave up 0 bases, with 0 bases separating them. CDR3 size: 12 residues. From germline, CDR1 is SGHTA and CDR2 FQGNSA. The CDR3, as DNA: TGTGCCAGCAGCTTAAGCACAGATACGCAGTATTTT. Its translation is CASSLSTDTQYF.

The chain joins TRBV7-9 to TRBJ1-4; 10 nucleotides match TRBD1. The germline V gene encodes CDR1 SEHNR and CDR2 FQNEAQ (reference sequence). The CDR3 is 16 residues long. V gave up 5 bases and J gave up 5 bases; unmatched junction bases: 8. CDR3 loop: CASSRNPGQGNEKLFF. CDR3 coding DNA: TGTGCCAGCAGCCGCAATCCGGGACAGGGGAATGAAAAACTGTTTTTT.

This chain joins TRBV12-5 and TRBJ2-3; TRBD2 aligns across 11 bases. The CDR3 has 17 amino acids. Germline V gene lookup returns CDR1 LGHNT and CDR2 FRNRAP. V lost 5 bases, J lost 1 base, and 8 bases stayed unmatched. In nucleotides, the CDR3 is TGTGCTAGTGGTCCGGCCGGGACTAGCGGCGGCACAGATACGCAGTATTTT. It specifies CASGPAGTSGGTDTQYF.